This T cell receptor beta chain was sequenced during a study of CD8 T cells in Susac syndrome. When the RNA was reverse transcribed, random hexamers were used with an input of about 0.5 to 1 ug. Across 54 Vbeta and 13 Jbeta, TCR beta CDR3 was amplified with immunoSEQ multiplex PCR. TCRdb reprocessed the immunoSEQ multiplex PCR reads with MiXCR, giving one entry per CDR3 protein. The sample has 160,000 or so distinct CDR3 sequences; under 95% are singletons. This sequence was found in a human donor with Susac syndrome. The sequencing input was CD4+ T cells from PBMCs.

The CDR3 region is CASSFSAETQYF. In DNA form, the CDR3 reads TGTGCCAGCAGCTTCTCGGCGGAGACCCAGTACTTC. V is TRBV5-5 and J is TRBJ2-5; unclear D gene. The V gene's germline CDR1 is SGHKS and CDR2 YYEKEE (reference sequence). This CDR3 is 12 amino acids long. V was shortened by 2 bases and J by 5 bases, with 7 bases between the two germline ends.